This T cell receptor beta chain originates from a study of blood T cell repertoires in COVID-19. Study summary: Sites across the United States, Italy and Spain contributed samples from acute and convalescent COVID-19.

The CDR3 runs 18 residues. Trimming cost V 5 bases and J 1 base; bases outside gene matches: 9. Germline CDR1 reads MDHEN; CDR2 reads SYDVKM. Assay used: immunoSEQ multiplex PCR; TCRdb lists only in-frame clones, some missing. Of around 100,000 clones listed, about four fifths are singletons. The sample was peripheral blood. The chain carries TRBV28 and TRBJ1-3; 12 bases agree with TRBD1. The sequence derives from a human donor in a cohort sampled during active COVID-19. The CDR3 sequence is CASSLTGTGGLSGNTIYF. The CDR3 DNA reads as TGTGCCAGCAGTCTGACCGGGACAGGGGGCCTATCTGGAAACACCATATATTTT.